This T cell receptor (beta chain) appears in the sequencing data of a study of blood T cell repertoires in COVID-19. Recruitment covered about 25 US areas and drew participants whose ages spanned roughly 18 to 90 years. Assignment of participants to cohorts was predicated upon participant-reported clinical history. Germline lookup yields CDR1 GTSNPN and CDR2 SVGIG (reference sequence). CDR3 length: 16 amino acids. V lost 0 bases to trimming and J lost 2 bases; unmatched junction nucleotides: 7. The authors' processing: Cell counts per sample came from amplifying reference gene primers. Libraries were prepared by immunoSEQ multiplex PCR; TCRdb keeps only in-frame clonotypes and omits some of them. That table gives V, J and clone size, and the DNA gave D and trimming. The data show approximately 150,000 clones, roughly four fifths seen once.

The chain has TRBV30 and TRBJ2-1; 7 nucleotides match TRBD2. This sequence originates from a woman aged 45-65 years with acute COVID-19. The sequenced sample consisted of PBMCs or T cells enriched from blood (not recorded which). Here the CDR3 reads CAWSVQVSGPYNEQFF. The CDR3 nucleotides read TGTGCCTGGAGTGTACAGGTTAGCGGGCCCTACAATGAGCAGTTCTTC.